Below, 21 T cell receptor beta chains from the same sample are listed, as sequenced in a study of T cells in Graves' hyperthyroidism and ophthalmopathy. Regions amplified from RNA transcripts were the TCR beta CDR3 regions. The HTBI primer set was used in a first-round RT-PCR of the TCR CDR3. TCRdb called the multiplex PCR reads again in MiXCR, with one record for every CDR3 protein. Among approximately 690,000 distinct CDR3 sequences, less than 25% were seen once, and the ten largest hold about 35%. What was sequenced was blood. Receptor source: a man aged 25-45 years with Graves' ophthalmopathy.

Only a few counts were recorded for this clonotype. The chain combines TRBV28 with TRBJ1-5; 8 bases align to TRBD1. Germline V gene sequence: CDR1 MDHEN, CDR2 SYDVKM. The junction had 14 bases not matched to a gene; V was cut back by 5 bases and J by 2 bases. The CDR3 runs to 18 residues. CDR3 region: CASSGIPSRGLGNQPQHF. The CDR3 DNA reads TGTGCCAGCAGTGGCATACCTTCCAGGGGGCTAGGCAATCAGCCCCAGCATTTT.

The chain is built from TRBV5-5 and TRBJ2-1; D may match TRBD1 or TRBD2 (6 bases each). The CDR3 has 18 residues. V lost 5 bases, J lost 8 bases, and 29 bases lay in between. Germline assignment: CDR1 SGHKS and CDR2 YYEKEE (reference sequence). Here the CDR3 reads CASSSFSGGGPPTYEQFF. CDR3 nucleotides: TGTGCCAGCAGTTCGTTTAGTGGAGGGGGACCGCCGACTTATGAGCAGTTCTTC.

This clonotype was observed at least ten times. The V gene is TRBV11-2, the J gene TRBJ1-2; D unresolved. The V end was cut by 2 bases, the J end by 2 bases, with 9 bases between. CDR1 and CDR2 from the germline V gene are SGHAT and FQNNGV. The CDR3 totals 14 residues. This CDR3 is CASSLRAVNYGYTF. The DNA for the CDR3 is TGTGCCAGCAGCTTAAGGGCCGTCAACTATGGCTACACCTTC. The entire variable domain, with the rest obtained from reference TRBV11-2 and TRBJ1-2, is as follows: EAGVAQSPRYKIIEKRQSVAFWCNPISGHATLYWYQQILGQGPKLLIQFQNNGVVDDSQLPKDRFSAERLKGVDSTLKIQPAKLEDSAVYLCASSLRAVNYGYTFGSGTRLTVV.

Concerning this clonotype: A single base separates this from a much larger clone, so it may be a read error. J is TRBJ2-7 and V is TRBV11-2; D not resolved. The V gene's germline CDR1 is SGHAT and CDR2 FQNNGV. The CDR3 is 11 residues long. Written as DNA, the CDR3 is TGTACCAGCACCAACGTCTACGAGCAGTACTTC. Translated, it gives CTSTNVYEQYF.

This clonotype appeared once. A junction end diverges from the germline sequence, so it may reflect a read error. The chain recombines TRBV28 with TRBJ2-7, with 7 bases identical to TRBD2. The CDR3 length is 15 residues. Germline CDR1 and CDR2: MDHEN and SYDVKM. CDR3 nucleotide sequence: TGTGCCAGCAGAACAGCCGAGACTAGCTCCTGCGAGCAGTACTTC. It is translated as CASRTAETSSCEQYF.

The chain carries TRBV29-1 and TRBJ2-7; D gene uncertain. CDR3 length equals 13 residues. Germline loops: CDR1 SQVTM, CDR2 ANQGSEA. Trimming stripped 6 bases from V and 0 bases from J, with 12 bases between. DNA for the CDR3: TGCAGCGTGGGCGCGCCATTCTCCTACGAGCAGTACTTC. Protein: CSVGAPFSYEQYF.

The chain employs TRBV5-4 and TRBJ1-1; D ambiguous. Per germline, CDR1 SGHNT and CDR2 YYREEE (reference sequence). The CDR3 covers 12 residues. V lost 3 bases and J 11 bases, leaving 14 bases between the germline ends. The DNA for the CDR3 is TGTGCCAGCAGCTCGGAGCCACAAGGGGCTTTCTTT. Amino acids: CASSSEPQGAFF.

The CDR3 spells CAWKGQPQHF. CDR3 nucleotides: TGTGCCTGGAAAGGTCAGCCCCAGCATTTT. This chain uses TRBV30 with TRBJ1-5; D not resolved. CDR1 GTSNPN and CDR2 SVGIG come from the germline V gene (reference sequence). The length of the CDR3 is 10 residues. Trimming took off 4 bases at V and 6 bases at J, with 4 bases between the two ends. Looking up the rest from reference TRBV30 and TRBJ1-5 gives the full variable domain: SQTIHQWPATLVQPVGSPLSLECTVEGTSNPNLYWYRQAAGRGLQLLFYSVGIGQISSEVPQNLSASRPQDRQFILSSKKLLLSDSGFYLCAWKGQPQHFGDGTRLSIL.

In its sample, this clonotype was seen a few times. The V gene is TRBV5-1, the J gene TRBJ2-6; the match to TRBD2 covers 7 bases. The germline V gene has CDR1 SGHRS and CDR2 YFSETQ. The trim removed 4 bases at V and 0 bases at J, leaving 7 bases unmatched. CDR3 length: 17 amino acids. CDR3 DNA sequence: TGCGCCAGCAGCCCGAGGGAGGGCTTCTCTGGGGCCAACGTCCTGACTTTC. Its protein is CASSPREGFSGANVLTF.

Ten or more counts support this clonotype. CDR3 protein: CASSPGLAGVDEQFF. CDR3 in DNA: TGTGCCAGCAGCCCGGGACTAGCGGGAGTCGATGAGCAGTTCTTC. The chain is built from TRBV3-1 and TRBJ2-1; TRBD2 agrees at 14 bases. Trimming cost V 4 bases and J 8 bases; bases outside gene matches: 4. This CDR3 spans 15 amino acids. The germline V gene has CDR1 LGHDT and CDR2 YNNKEL (reference sequence).

This clonotype turned up a few times. The chain combines TRBV5-1 with TRBJ1-2, with TRBD1 as a possible D gene (6 bases). Trimming removed 2 bases at V and 5 bases at J, with 22 bases between. CDR1 and CDR2 (germline): SGHRS, YFSETQ. The CDR3 covers 17 residues. The CDR3 region has the DNA TGCGCCAGCAGCTTAGACCCCCGGGACAACAGCAAATATGGCTACACCTTC. This gives the protein CASSLDPRDNSKYGYTF.

This clonotype has only a few counts. The V call is TRBV5-1, the J call TRBJ2-7; possibly TRBD1 for D (5 bases). Trimming cost V 0 bases and J 2 bases, with 12 bases left between them. This CDR3 comprises 15 residues. Per the germline V gene, CDR1 is SGHRS and CDR2 is YFSETQ. CDR3 in amino acids: CASSLDIGAAYEQYF. In DNA form, the CDR3 reads TGCGCCAGCAGCTTGGACATAGGGGCAGCCTACGAGCAGTACTTC. Combining the CDR3 with reference TRBV5-1 and TRBJ2-7 gives the whole variable domain KAGVTQTPRYLIKTRGQQVTLSCSPISGHRSVSWYQQTPGQGLQFLFEYFSETQRNKGNFPGRFSGRQFSNSRSEMNVSTLELGDSALYLCASSLDIGAAYEQYFGPGTRLTVT.

This chain joins TRBV5-5 and TRBJ1-6; D unclear. V lost 0 bases and J lost 7, with 8 bases in between. The germline CDR1 and CDR2 sequences are SGHKS and YYEKEE (reference sequence). This CDR3 has 14 amino acids. CDR3: CASSLDGLNSPLHF. DNA for the CDR3: TGTGCCAGCAGCTTGGACGGACTAAATTCACCCCTCCACTTT.

About this clonotype itself: One base away lies a much larger clone, so this may be a sequencing read error. This chain connects TRBV28 to TRBJ2-7, with D tentatively TRBD1 (5 bases). Trimming took off 1 base at V and 7 bases at J, with 17 bases between the two ends. Germline CDR1 is MDHEN and CDR2 is SYDVKM. This CDR3 region has 15 residues. CDR3 amino acids: CASSLSGYGSTEQYF. The CDR3 DNA is TGTGCCAGCAGTTTATCAGGGTATGGCAGCACGGAGCAGTACTTC.

This clonotype was detected a few times. This chain uses TRBV28 with TRBJ2-4; 9 bases are shared with TRBD2. This CDR3 has 19 amino acids. J gave up 3 bases and V 4 bases, and 16 bases lay outside the gene matches. The germline gives CDR1 MDHEN, CDR2 SYDVKM. The CDR3 is CASSSPWVAGVGGKNIQYF. Here the CDR3 DNA reads TGTGCCAGCAGTTCCCCCTGGGTAGCGGGAGTAGGAGGCAAAAACATTCAGTACTTC.

This clonotype was counted many times. The chain joins TRBV28 to TRBJ2-7; no clear D. CDR1 is MDHEN and CDR2 is SYDVKM in the germline V gene. This CDR3 is 15 amino acids long. The V gene lost 0 bases and the J gene lost 0 bases, with 9 bases spanning the gap. CDR3 sequence reads: CASSLWESSSYEQYF. The CDR3 DNA follows: TGTGCCAGCAGTTTATGGGAAAGTAGCTCCTACGAGCAGTACTTC.

The sample holds a few counts of this clonotype. Given a much more abundant clone one base away, this may be a read error. The DNA for the CDR3 is TGTGCCAGCAGTTTATACAGTAACACTGAAGCTTTCTTT. It encodes CASSLYSNTEAFF. This rearrangement joins TRBV27 to TRBJ1-1; D is unresolved. The V end lost 1 base, the J end lost 2 bases, and 5 bases lay between the germline ends. The CDR3 totals 13 residues. Germline loops: CDR1 MNHEY, CDR2 SMNVEV (reference sequence).

This clonotype has a handful of counts. The CDR3 region has the DNA TGTGCCAGCAGCCCCGACAGGGCTTACCAGCCCCAGCATTTT. Protein sequence: CASSPDRAYQPQHF. V gene TRBV7-2 combines with J gene TRBJ1-5; 7 bases map to TRBD1. The V gene end was trimmed by 5 bases and the J gene end by 7 bases; junction bases not matched to a gene: 8. The CDR3 has 14 residues. Germline CDR1 and CDR2: SGHTA and FQGNSA.

This clonotype was counted only a few times. The V call is TRBV12-3 or TRBV12-4, the J call TRBJ1-1; D is ambiguous. The CDR3 has 15 amino acids. Between the trimmed V and J ends, which lost 0 bases and 5 bases, there was a span of 13 bases. DNA for the CDR3: TGTGCCAGCAGTTTAGCGCTACAATCGAGGACTGAAGCTTTCTTT. Translation: CASSLALQSRTEAFF.

This clonotype was recorded at least ten times. The chain links TRBV6-5 to TRBJ1-1; 9 positions agree with TRBD1. This CDR3 has 14 residues. With V trimmed by 3 bases and J by 7 bases, 6 bases remained unmatched. In germline, CDR1 is MNHEY, CDR2 SVGAGI. The CDR3 DNA is TGTGCCAGCAGTTATCGGACAGGGGCGGATGAAGCTTTCTTT. Residues: CASSYRTGADEAFF.

This clonotype was found a few times. As DNA, the CDR3 is TGCAGTGCTTCCCTAGGGTTGCGCGCGGAGCAGTTCTTC. Protein product: CSASLGLRAEQFF. The genes are TRBV20-1 and TRBJ2-1, with D uncertain. V lost 5 bases and J 10 bases, leaving 18 bases between the germline ends. This CDR3 contains 13 residues. Germline V gene sequence: CDR1 DFQATT, CDR2 SNEGSKA (reference sequence).